These 27 T cell receptor beta chains came from one sample sequenced in a study of vaccination effects on CD4 cells after COVID-19. Only in-frame clones appear in the TCRdb table, and some are missing; sequencing was by immunoSEQ multiplex PCR. The table records tens of thousands of clones, 75% to 90% of them present only once. Using viral peptide pools, the ViraFEST assay grew out antigen-specific CD4+ T cells prior to sequencing. The culture ran for roughly ten days before CD4+ T cells were isolated. Each participant was administered two doses of either the BNT162b2 or the mRNA-1273 vaccine. The antigens of these receptors remain unknown. Material: CD4+ T cells from PBMCs cultured with SARS-CoV-2 spike peptides, obtained after COVID-19 vaccination. The receptors originated from a human donor who received a COVID-19 vaccine. Some clones in this sample may be carry-over from other donors' samples.

The chain uses TRBV19 and TRBJ2-5, with TRBD1 identical over 10 bases. CDR1 and CDR2 (germline): LNHDA, SQIVND (reference sequence). This CDR3 contains 14 residues. The V gene end was trimmed by 5 bases and the J gene end by 5 bases; junction bases not matched to a gene: 5. The chain's CDR3 is CASSVTGGLETQYF. The CDR3 DNA reads as TGTGCCAGTAGTGTGACAGGGGGCCTGGAGACCCAGTACTTC.

V and J are TRBV10-3 and TRBJ2-5; no clear D gene. Germline V lookup: CDR1 ENHRY, CDR2 SYGVKD. V was clipped by 1 base and J by 2 bases, with 2 bases between them. CDR3 length: 12 amino acids. This chain's CDR3 is CAISEFQETQYF. For the CDR3, the DNA is TGTGCCATCAGTGAGTTTCAAGAGACCCAGTACTTC.

This clone showed up just a few times. The chain links TRBV7-9 to TRBJ1-3; 7 bases are a match to TRBD1. The V segment lost 4 bases and the J segment 4 bases; nucleotides outside the gene matches: 7. There are 15 residues in the CDR3. Germline-derived CDR1 and CDR2 are SEHNR and FQNEAQ (reference sequence). The CDR3 bases are TGTGCCAGCAGCTCAGCGGGACAGCTAGGAAACACCATATATTTT. Amino acid sequence: CASSSAGQLGNTIYF.

V gene TRBV5-8 combines with J gene TRBJ1-5; D perhaps matches TRBD1 (6 bases). The CDR3 is 16 amino acids. The V and J ends lost 0 bases and 0 bases respectively, with 10 bases between them. CDR1 is SGHTS, CDR2 YDEGEE, per germline. The CDR3 sequence: CASSLAEGHSNQPQHF. CDR3 coding DNA: TGTGCCAGCAGCTTGGCCGAGGGACATAGCAATCAGCCCCAGCATTTT.

This clone was seen a handful of times. The V call is TRBV5-1, the J call TRBJ2-2; 8 bases fit TRBD1. There are 12 residues in the CDR3. Germline assignment: CDR1 SGHRS and CDR2 YFSETQ. With 6 bases clipped from V and 10 bases from J, the junction kept 5 bases outside the gene matches. The CDR3 here is CASTRGQEELFF. The CDR3 DNA reads TGCGCCAGCACCAGGGGGCAGGAGGAGCTGTTTTTT.

V usage is TRBV9 and J usage is TRBJ1-4; D perhaps matches TRBD1 (6 bases). This CDR3 has 15 amino acids. Trimming took 4 bases from V and 8 from J, leaving 18 bases between them. Germline V gene sequence: CDR1 SGDLS, CDR2 YYNGEE. CDR3: CASSPRGEGGEKLFF. The CDR3 DNA reads TGTGCCAGCAGCCCAAGAGGGGAAGGGGGGGAAAAACTGTTTTTT. The full variable domain, in which reference TRBV9 and TRBJ1-4 provide the parts outside the CDR3, is DSGVTQTPKHLITATGQRVTLRCSPRSGDLSVYWYQQSLDQGLQFLIQYYNGEERAKGNILERFSAQQFPDLHSELNLSSLELGDSALYFCASSPRGEGGEKLFFGSGTQLSVL.

This chain links TRBV29-1 with TRBJ2-3, with TRBD2 matching over 7 bases. The germline CDR1 and CDR2 sequences are SQVTM and ANQGSEA. With V trimmed by 4 bases and J by 6 bases, 13 bases remained unmatched. The CDR3 contains 15 residues. The CDR3 spells CSVVARGEGADTQYF. In DNA form, the CDR3 reads TGCAGCGTTGTCGCTCGGGGGGAGGGAGCGGATACGCAGTATTTT.

This chain connects TRBV7-2 to TRBJ1-2; the D gene is possibly TRBD1 (5 bases). Germline CDR1 reads SGHTA; CDR2 reads FQGNSA. The V gene lost 2 bases and the J gene lost 8 bases, with 18 bases spanning the gap. CDR3 length: 15 amino acids. The CDR3: CASSLMVIQGWGYTF. The CDR3 DNA sequence: TGTGCCAGCAGCTTAATGGTTATCCAGGGTTGGGGCTACACCTTC.

The chain joins TRBV30 to TRBJ1-5; 9 positions agree with TRBD1. V gave up 7 bases and J gave up 7 bases; unmatched junction bases: 8. The CDR3 consists of 13 residues. The germline V gene has CDR1 GTSNPN and CDR2 SVGIG (reference sequence). This CDR3 is CAYTQGARQPQHF. Here the CDR3 DNA reads TGTGCCTACACACAGGGGGCCAGACAGCCCCAGCATTTT.

This clone is categorized as medium-sized (0.01 to 0.1%). The J gene is TRBJ1-6, the V gene TRBV19; 9 bases fit TRBD1. This CDR3 is built from 16 residues. V was pared by 5 bases and J by 7 bases, with 9 bases of the junction left unmatched. Looked up from germline, CDR1 is LNHDA and CDR2 is SQIVND (reference sequence). CDR3 residues: CASSGPGQGFNSPLHF. For the CDR3, the DNA is TGTGCCAGTAGTGGACCGGGACAGGGTTTCAATTCACCCCTCCACTTT.

The chain carries TRBV30 and TRBJ1-1; D unclear. V lost 2 bases, J lost 3 bases, and 10 bases lay in between. The CDR3 is 13 amino acids. Germline CDR1 reads GTSNPN; CDR2 reads SVGIG (reference sequence). Written as DNA, the CDR3 is TGTGCCTGGAGTTCAACAGCGTACACTGAAGCTTTCTTT. This sequence encodes CAWSSTAYTEAFF.

The rearrangement links TRBV30 to TRBJ1-2; D not certain. The CDR3 spans 13 residues. Germline values: CDR1 GTSNPN, CDR2 SVGIG (reference sequence). V lost 4 bases and J lost 7, with 16 bases in between. The CDR3 DNA reads as TGTGCCTGGAAGCTGGAAAGGTCGGGTGGCTACACCTTC. Protein product: CAWKLERSGGYTF.

The CDR3: CASSLAGNNEQFF. The CDR3 DNA reads TGTGCCAGCAGCTTAGCCGGGAACAATGAGCAGTTCTTC. The genes are TRBV7-8 and TRBJ2-1; weak D call: TRBD2 (5 bases). The CDR3 runs to 13 residues. The germline V gene encodes CDR1 SGHVS and CDR2 FQNEAQ. Between the trimmed V and J ends, which lost 0 bases and 5 bases, there was a span of 5 bases.

This clone was observed a few times. V is TRBV7-2 and J is TRBJ2-2; the D gene could be TRBD1 or TRBD2 (5 bases each). The CDR3 extends over 15 amino acids. Trimming removed 5 bases from V and 3 bases from J, with 13 bases in between. Germline V gene data show CDR1 as SGHTA and CDR2 as FQGNSA. CDR3 nucleotides: TGTGCCAGCAGCCCGGGGCGCCGGGACACCGGGGAGCTGTTTTTT. Its translation: CASSPGRRDTGELFF.

This clone appeared a few times. V gene TRBV5-1 combines with J gene TRBJ2-3, with no clear D. V lost 0 bases and J 1 base, leaving 15 bases between the germline ends. Germline CDR1 is SGHRS and CDR2 is YFSETQ. This CDR3 spans 17 amino acids. This CDR3 reads CASSLGRFTDGTDTQYF. The CDR3 coding sequence is TGCGCCAGCAGCTTGGGCAGGTTTACAGATGGCACAGATACGCAGTATTTT.

The chain links TRBV14 to TRBJ1-1; D not certain. Trimming shortened V by 2 bases and J by 1 base, and 5 bases separated the two germline ends. Germline V gene lookup returns CDR1 SGHDN and CDR2 FVKESK. This CDR3 is built from 13 residues. The DNA for the CDR3 is TGTGCCAGCAGCCAAAACCCGAACACTGAAGCTTTCTTT. It specifies CASSQNPNTEAFF.

The gene calls are TRBV19 and TRBJ1-1; D call uncertain. Trimming cost V 10 bases and J 1 base, with 19 bases left between them. CDR1 and CDR2 from the germline V gene are LNHDA and SQIVND (reference sequence). The CDR3 has 15 residues. Here the CDR3 DNA reads TGTGCCACCCAAGGACTGGGAGGAAAGAACACTGAAGCTTTCTTT. It encodes CATQGLGGKNTEAFF.

The rearrangement uses TRBV2 and TRBJ2-5; 8 bases match TRBD1. Germline lookup yields CDR1 SNHLY and CDR2 FYNNEI. CDR3 length: 13 residues. The CDR3 here is CASTSGQGETQYF. The DNA of the CDR3 is TGTGCTTCGACCTCCGGACAGGGAGAGACCCAGTACTTC.

This chain uses TRBV2 with TRBJ2-5; unclear D gene. Germline V gene sequence: CDR1 SNHLY, CDR2 FYNNEI. CDR3 length: 14 residues. The ends were cut back, 4 bases at V and 5 bases at J, with 14 bases in the middle. DNA of the CDR3: TGTGCCAGCAGTGCCCCGTACACACGCGAGACCCAGTACTTC. This encodes CASSAPYTRETQYF.

By sample share, this clone is medium-sized. The chain joins TRBV5-1 to TRBJ2-2; perhaps TRBD1 as D (5 bases). The CDR3 is made up of 15 amino acids. From germline, CDR1 is SGHRS and CDR2 YFSETQ. Between the trimmed V and J ends, which lost 2 bases and 1 base, there was a span of 9 bases. CDR3 DNA sequence: TGCGCCAGCAGCTTTTCAGGGATGAACACCGGGGAGCTGTTTTTT. Translating it yields CASSFSGMNTGELFF. The full variable domain, completed using reference TRBV5-1 and TRBJ2-2, is KAGVTQTPRYLIKTRGQQVTLSCSPISGHRSVSWYQQTPGQGLQFLFEYFSETQRNKGNFPGRFSGRQFSNSRSEMNVSTLELGDSALYLCASSFSGMNTGELFFGEGSRLTVL.

The genes are TRBV2 and TRBJ1-1, with D tentatively TRBD1 (5 bases). Germline V CDR1 and CDR2: SNHLY, FYNNEI. Trimming cost V 9 bases and J 6 bases, with 23 bases left between them. The CDR3 covers 15 residues. CDR3 sequence reads: CASKYFGVGAAEAFF. CDR3 in DNA: TGTGCCAGTAAATACTTTGGGGTAGGGGCCGCTGAAGCTTTCTTT. The complete variable domain, with remaining parts taken from reference TRBV2 and TRBJ1-1, reads EPEVTQTPSHQVTQMGQEVILRCVPISNHLYFYWYRQILGQKVEFLVSFYNNEISEKSEIFDDQFSVERPDGSNFTLKIRSTKLEDSAMYFCASKYFGVGAAEAFFGQGTRLTVV.

This clone was picked up a small number of times. The V and J genes are TRBV6-5 and TRBJ2-7; D unclear. CDR3 length: 13 residues. Per germline, CDR1 MNHEY and CDR2 SVGAGI. Trimming pared 2 bases from V and 0 bases from J, leaving 5 bases between. The CDR3 sequence: CASSYPSSYEQYV. CDR3 nucleotides: TGTGCCAGCAGTTACCCCAGCTCCTACGAGCAGTACGTC.

The CDR3 coding sequence is TGTGCCAGCAGCCAAGAACAGGGACGAGGCACAGATACGCAGTATTTT. This translates into CASSQEQGRGTDTQYF. The chain links TRBV14 to TRBJ2-3, with D perhaps TRBD1 (6 bases). V lost 0 bases and J 1 base, leaving 11 bases between the germline ends. The CDR3 totals 16 residues. CDR1 and CDR2 (germline): SGHDN, FVKESK.

This chain uses TRBV13 with TRBJ2-4; tentatively, D is TRBD1 or TRBD2 (6 bases each). V lost 6 bases to trimming and J lost 8 bases, with 17 bases between them. The CDR3 totals 14 residues. Germline assignment: CDR1 PRHDT and CDR2 FYEKMQ (reference sequence). The CDR3 DNA sequence: TGTGCCAGCAGTGGGGGGCAAGGGGTGGACATTCAGTACTTC. Encoded protein: CASSGGQGVDIQYF.

The rearrangement links TRBV7-2 to TRBJ1-5; D perhaps matches TRBD1 (6 bases). Germline V lookup: CDR1 SGHTA, CDR2 FQGNSA. There are 17 residues in the CDR3. Between the trimmed V and J ends, which lost 1 base and 1 base, there was a span of 14 bases. CDR3 sequence reads: CASSLVGTRGSNQPQHF. The DNA for the CDR3 is TGTGCCAGCAGCTTAGTGGGTACCAGGGGAAGCAATCAGCCCCAGCATTTT.

This clone has just one count. The chain uses TRBV6-2 or TRBV6-3 and TRBJ1-2; unclear D gene. V shed 5 bases and J shed 0 bases, with 13 bases lying between them. Germline CDR1 and CDR2: MNHEY and SVGEGT. The CDR3 extends over 15 amino acids. The CDR3 nucleotides are TGTGCCAGCAGTCCCTGGAGGGATTCTAACTATGGCTACACCTTC. Translating it yields CASSPWRDSNYGYTF.

This chain links TRBV23-1 with TRBJ2-4; a possible D gene is TRBD2 (6 bases). Being an ORF, TRBV23-1 has a function that is uncertain. The CDR3 consists of 12 residues. With 0 bases removed from V and 13 bases from J, the gap between germline ends came to 10 bases. For the CDR3, the DNA is TGCGCCAGCAGTCAATCGGAGGGTGTCCAGTACTTC. Protein: CASSQSEGVQYF.